The rows below give T cell receptor beta chains drawn from one sample of a study of long-term antiretroviral therapy in people with HIV. Measured with immunoSEQ multiplex PCR; TCRdb has only the in-frame clones, and not every one. Among 20,000 to 25,000 clones listed, more than 75% were seen once. The source was unsorted PBMCs, collected 0.2 years before starting antiretroviral therapy. Receptors were obtained from a man between 18 and 29 years old with HIV. Each CDR3 is given with its conserved first and last residue.

TRBV5-6 | CASSPGTAYQPQHF
TRBV27 | CASSFGGAGELFF
TRBV7-6 | CASSSNRNNEQFF
TRBV4-1 | CASSQDPEEKLFF
TRBV29-1 | CSVGDLMNTEAFF
TRBV6-5 | CASSYSFSANTEAFF
TRBV6-5 | CASSSELDSYNEQFF
TRBV11-2 | CASSPRGGRGSEQFF
TRBV11-2 | CASSFSGNSYEQYF
TRBV11-2 | CASSKTSGSPHTGELFF
TRBV6-6 | CASSYDRNNYEQYF
TRBV27 | CASRERTGTDTQYF
TRBV7-6 | CASSFWDRDNTEAFF
TRBV6-6 | CASRIWDRVSNQPQHF
TRBV19 | CASSSRDLYGYTF
TRBV5-4 | CASSSRVGTEAFF
TRBV4-2 | CASSQDQTGHSNQPQHF
TRBV6-6 | CASTLTDPAAGYTF
TRBV6-5 | CASSPGSRYEQYF
TRBV9 | CASSAPQGGYTGELFF
TRBV5-8 | CASSSSQTSTDTQYF
TRBV9 | CASSGRDGETQYF
TRBV4-1 | CASSQDLEELFF
TRBV11-1 | CASSPLSAGELFF
TRBV27 | CASSFAGASSYEQYF
TRBV6-1 | CASSGQGASDNEQFF
TRBV27 | CASSPGTGKGADTQYF
TRBV9 | CASSVLPGVGEGAFF
TRBV5-5 | CASSLFRDGSNEQFF
TRBV7-2 | CASSFRDRDSYNEQFF
TRBV30 | CAWRDKLGGRSSSTYNEQFF
TRBV14 | CASSPQGAEAFF
TRBV7-9 | CASSRTVNSPLHF
TRBV12-5 | CASGLVGTVNYGYTF
TRBV7-2 | CASSLEVSGYGYTF
TRBV29-1 | CSVDKSWSPEAFF
TRBV6-6 | CATYGGGSYNEQFF
TRBV19 | CASSTGTPEAFF
TRBV19 | CASSPRDRVMDTQYF
TRBV2 | CASRQTSGADTQYF
TRBV9 | CASSVEAGLGEQYF
TRBV5-6 | CASSLGGRASNSPLHF
TRBV11-2 | CASSLDPVSYEQYF
TRBV7-9 | CASSSDRESNQPQHF
TRBV7-6 | CASSLNSLYEQYF
TRBV10-3 | CAIARTGGVGYTF
TRBV7-7 | CASSLSGTYEQYF
TRBV27 | CASSPLERPYEQYF
TRBV9 | CASSKGARVGGLNTEAFF
TRBV9 | CASSPSPTGKAGELFF
TRBV27 | CASSFSRLCGQGSPLHF
TRBV7-2 | CASSRRGLAGVIPTDTQYF
TRBV5-1 | CASSSTGGPSGNTIYF
TRBV9 | CASSEGAGDRNQPQHF
TRBV11-2 | CASRRTLNYGYTF